These T cell receptor beta chains were read from a single sample in a study of T cell repertoires in cytomegalovirus infection. TCRdb re-derived calls from the reads in MiXCR, one entry per CDR3 protein. The sample carries about 300,000 distinct CDR3 sequences, roughly a tenth recorded once. Sequencing was carried out using PBMCs. The receptor set was obtained from a human donor in good health (CMV status not recorded). Some clones in this sample may be carry-over from other donors' samples. The conserved cysteine and the conserved F or W are not part of the CDR3 here.

v_gene: TRBV12-3/TRBV12-4; j_gene: TRBJ1-5; len: 14; CDR3aa: ASSTRQGRSNQPQH
v_gene: TRBV29-1; j_gene: TRBJ2-5; len: 9; CDR3aa: SFDDQETQY
v_gene: TRBV11-3; j_gene: TRBJ2-1; len: 13; CDR3aa: ASSYFGQGSNEQF
v_gene: TRBV7-8; j_gene: TRBJ2-2; len: 12; CDR3aa: ASRVDTTNGELF
v_gene: TRBV19; j_gene: TRBJ2-4; len: 10; CDR3aa: ASTAQGNIQY
v_gene: TRBV6-5; j_gene: TRBJ2-4; len: 13; CDR3aa: ASSPSGRTKNIQY
v_gene: TRBV5-1; j_gene: TRBJ1-1; len: 12; CDR3aa: ASSLAQDGGEAF
v_gene: TRBV7-6; j_gene: TRBJ2-1; len: 13; CDR3aa: ASSLAGAAVDAQF
v_gene: TRBV29-1; j_gene: TRBJ2-1; len: 10; CDR3aa: SVRTSFSEQF
v_gene: TRBV10-3; j_gene: TRBJ2-7; len: 12; CDR3aa: AISDTGNPYEQY
v_gene: TRBV5-4; j_gene: TRBJ2-5; len: 11; CDR3aa: ASSLVEQETQY
v_gene: TRBV7-3; j_gene: TRBJ2-5; len: 14; CDR3aa: ASSLETGGPQETQY
v_gene: TRBV7-9; j_gene: TRBJ2-1; len: 13; CDR3aa: ASSPGQGRNNEQF
v_gene: TRBV7-2; j_gene: TRBJ2-1; len: 15; CDR3aa: ASSSQPSGRVYNEQF
v_gene: TRBV12-3/TRBV12-4; j_gene: TRBJ1-2; len: 13; CDR3aa: ASSLRGGSSDGYT
v_gene: TRBV7-6; j_gene: TRBJ1-1; len: 13; CDR3aa: ASSLVVGGGTEAF
v_gene: TRBV7-8; j_gene: TRBJ2-5; len: 12; CDR3aa: ASSLLAGEETQY
v_gene: TRBV12-3/TRBV12-4; j_gene: TRBJ2-2; len: 11; CDR3aa: ASNGENTGELF
v_gene: TRBV5-6; j_gene: TRBJ2-6; len: 12; CDR3aa: ASSLGFGANVLT
v_gene: TRBV24-1; j_gene: TRBJ2-1; len: 15; CDR3aa: ATSGAWGGGSYNEQF
v_gene: TRBV20-1; j_gene: TRBJ2-5; len: 12; CDR3aa: SARAPSGGETQY
v_gene: TRBV29-1; j_gene: TRBJ2-3; len: 10; CDR3aa: SVVGGANTQY
v_gene: TRBV20-1; j_gene: TRBJ1-1; len: 10; CDR3aa: SARKGQTEAF
v_gene: TRBV20-1; j_gene: TRBJ1-5; len: 11; CDR3aa: SAWTALGQPQH
v_gene: TRBV20-1; j_gene: TRBJ2-3; len: 10; CDR3aa: SGGGRTDTQY
v_gene: TRBV29-1; j_gene: TRBJ2-5; len: 12; CDR3aa: SVGRIDGRETQY
v_gene: TRBV20-1; j_gene: TRBJ1-1; len: 14; CDR3aa: SARLEDRVVNTEAF
v_gene: TRBV20-1; j_gene: TRBJ1-2; len: 14; CDR3aa: SAPETGGTLGYGYT
v_gene: TRBV25-1; j_gene: TRBJ1-5; len: 12; CDR3aa: ASSEYTRDQPQH
v_gene: TRBV20-1; j_gene: TRBJ2-1; len: 13; CDR3aa: SASTGGGLGDEQF